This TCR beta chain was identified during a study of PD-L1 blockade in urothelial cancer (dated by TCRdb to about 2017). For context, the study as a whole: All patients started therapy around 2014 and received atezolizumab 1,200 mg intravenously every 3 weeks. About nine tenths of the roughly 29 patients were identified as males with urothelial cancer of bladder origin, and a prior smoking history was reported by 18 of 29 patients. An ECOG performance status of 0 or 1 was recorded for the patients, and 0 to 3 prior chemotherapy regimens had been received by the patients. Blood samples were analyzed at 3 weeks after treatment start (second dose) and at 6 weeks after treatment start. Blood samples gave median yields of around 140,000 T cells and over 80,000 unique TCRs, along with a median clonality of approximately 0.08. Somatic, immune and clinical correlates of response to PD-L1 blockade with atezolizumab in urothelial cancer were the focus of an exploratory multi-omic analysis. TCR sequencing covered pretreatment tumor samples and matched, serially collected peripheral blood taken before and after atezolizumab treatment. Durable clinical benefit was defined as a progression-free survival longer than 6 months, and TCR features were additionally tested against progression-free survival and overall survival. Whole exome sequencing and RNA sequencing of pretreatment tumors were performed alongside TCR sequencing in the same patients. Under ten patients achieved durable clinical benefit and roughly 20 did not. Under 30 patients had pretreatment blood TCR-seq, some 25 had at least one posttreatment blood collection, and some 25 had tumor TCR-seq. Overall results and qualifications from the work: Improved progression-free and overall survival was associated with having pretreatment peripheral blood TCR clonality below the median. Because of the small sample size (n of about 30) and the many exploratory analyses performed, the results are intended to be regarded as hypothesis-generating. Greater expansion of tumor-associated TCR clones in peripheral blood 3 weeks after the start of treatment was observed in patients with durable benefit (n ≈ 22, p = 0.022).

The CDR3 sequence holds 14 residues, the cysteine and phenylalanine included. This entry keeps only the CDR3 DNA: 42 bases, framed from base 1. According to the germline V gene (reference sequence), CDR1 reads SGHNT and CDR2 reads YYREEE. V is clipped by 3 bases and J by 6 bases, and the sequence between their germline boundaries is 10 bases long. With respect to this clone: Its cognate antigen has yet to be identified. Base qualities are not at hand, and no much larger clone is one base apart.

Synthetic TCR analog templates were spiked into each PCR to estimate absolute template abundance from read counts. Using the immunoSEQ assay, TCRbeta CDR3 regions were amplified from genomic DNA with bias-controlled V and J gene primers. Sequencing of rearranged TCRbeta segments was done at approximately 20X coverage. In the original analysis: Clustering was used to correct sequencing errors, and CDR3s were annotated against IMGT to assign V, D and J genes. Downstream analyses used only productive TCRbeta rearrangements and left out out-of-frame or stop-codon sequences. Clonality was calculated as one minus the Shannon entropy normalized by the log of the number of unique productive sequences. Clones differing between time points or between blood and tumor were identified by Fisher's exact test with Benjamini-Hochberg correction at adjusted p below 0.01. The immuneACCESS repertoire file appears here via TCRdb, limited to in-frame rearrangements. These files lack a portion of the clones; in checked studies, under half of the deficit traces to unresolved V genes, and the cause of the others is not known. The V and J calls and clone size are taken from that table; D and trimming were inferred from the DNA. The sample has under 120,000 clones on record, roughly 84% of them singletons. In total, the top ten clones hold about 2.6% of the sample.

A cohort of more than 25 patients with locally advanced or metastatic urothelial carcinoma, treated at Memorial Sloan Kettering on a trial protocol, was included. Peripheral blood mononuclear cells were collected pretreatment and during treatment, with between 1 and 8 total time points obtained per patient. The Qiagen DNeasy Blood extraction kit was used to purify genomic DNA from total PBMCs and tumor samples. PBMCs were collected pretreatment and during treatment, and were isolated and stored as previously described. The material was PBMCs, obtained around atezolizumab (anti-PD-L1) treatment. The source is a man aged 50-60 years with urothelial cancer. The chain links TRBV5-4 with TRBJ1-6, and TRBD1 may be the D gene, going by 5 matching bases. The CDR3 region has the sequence CASSSGGLNSPLHF. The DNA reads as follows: TGTGCCAGCAGCTCCGGGGGTCTTAATTCACCCCTCCACTTT.